Described below is a single T cell receptor beta chain sequence and its context. The CDR3 has 12 amino acids. The V gene lost 2 bases and the J gene lost 7 bases, with 3 bases spanning the gap. Per germline, CDR1 LNHDA and CDR2 SQIVND (reference sequence). The data stem from a study of identifying expanded T cells in peripheral blood. The protocol was immunoSEQ multiplex PCR, while the TCRdb copy is restricted to in-frame clones and leaves out a portion. Here the sample spans 100,000 to 150,000 clones, 84% being singletons. Sequencing was carried out using blood. The chain recombines TRBV19 with TRBJ1-6; D unclear. This TCR was sampled from a person aged 18 to 70 in good health. This CDR3 is CASSIKNSPLHF. In nucleotides, the CDR3 is TGTGCCAGTAGTATAAAGAATTCACCCCTCCACTTT.